The rows below give T cell receptor beta chains drawn from one sample of a study of patients and donors after allogeneic stem cell transplantation. TCRdb ran MiXCR on the RT-PCR reads and lists one entry per CDR3 protein. The table lists fewer than 250,000 distinct CDR3 sequences, 11% to 15% of them singletons. Sequenced input: blood, either unsorted or a sorted T cell fraction (not recorded which). These receptors all stem from a human donor who was either an allogeneic HSCT recipient or a stem cell or donor lymphocyte infusion donor (not recorded which). It is not recorded whose cells these are; they may come from a transplant donor. The CDR3 runs from the conserved cysteine through the conserved F or W. D genes are given only for firm matches. Not every row has a clone size; where given, it reads once, few, many or a size class.

v_call: TRBV18
d_call: -
clone_size: -
j_call: TRBJ1-2
cdr3_nt: TGTGCCAGCTCACATGCTTCAGGCTATGGCTACACCTTC
cdr3_aa: CASSHASGYGYTF

v_call: TRBV29-1
d_call: -
clone_size: many
j_call: TRBJ2-7
cdr3_nt: TGCAGCGTGGCGACGGTAGCGCACGAGCAGTACTTC
cdr3_aa: CSVATVAHEQYF

v_call: TRBV15
d_call: -
clone_size: few
j_call: TRBJ1-2
cdr3_nt: TGTGCCACCAGCAGAGATGGGCATGGCTACACCTTC
cdr3_aa: CATSRDGHGYTF

v_call: TRBV6-1
d_call: -
clone_size: few
j_call: TRBJ2-3
cdr3_nt: TGTGCCACCATTGACAGTAGCACAGATACGCAGTATTTT
cdr3_aa: CATIDSSTDTQYF

v_call: TRBV7-9
d_call: -
clone_size: many
j_call: TRBJ2-5
cdr3_nt: TGTGCCAGCAGCTTACGGGGCGGGTACCAAGAGACCCAGTACTTC
cdr3_aa: CASSLRGGYQETQYF

v_call: TRBV7-2
d_call: TRBD1
clone_size: many
j_call: TRBJ2-5
cdr3_nt: TGTGCCAGCAGTGGTAAGGGACAGGGGGCACAAGAGACCCAGTACTTC
cdr3_aa: CASSGKGQGAQETQYF

v_call: TRBV15
d_call: -
clone_size: many
j_call: TRBJ1-1
cdr3_nt: TGTGCCACCAGCACAGAAATGAACACTGAAGCTTTCTTT
cdr3_aa: CATSTEMNTEAFF

v_call: TRBV5-1
d_call: TRBD2
clone_size: -
j_call: TRBJ2-5
cdr3_nt: TGCGCCAGCTTCACCCCCTTAACCAACGGGGGGGAGACCCAGTACTTC
cdr3_aa: CASFTPLTNGGETQYF

v_call: TRBV29-1
d_call: TRBD2
clone_size: -
j_call: TRBJ2-1
cdr3_nt: TGCAGCGTTAGACTAGCGGGGGGGACCTACAATGAGCAGTTCTTC
cdr3_aa: CSVRLAGGTYNEQFF

v_call: TRBV9
d_call: -
clone_size: -
j_call: TRBJ1-6
cdr3_nt: TGTGCCAGCAGCGAAGGTGGAGACAGCGGAAATTCACCCCTCCACTTT
cdr3_aa: CASSEGGDSGNSPLHF

v_call: TRBV27
d_call: -
clone_size: few
j_call: TRBJ2-7
cdr3_nt: TGTGCCACCCCGGGCTACGAAGAGCAGTACTTC
cdr3_aa: CATPGYEEQYF

v_call: TRBV6-1
d_call: TRBD2
clone_size: -
j_call: TRBJ2-3
cdr3_nt: TGTGCCAGCCGACTAGCTTACGGCACAGATACGCAGTATTTT
cdr3_aa: CASRLAYGTDTQYF

v_call: TRBV29-1
d_call: TRBD2
clone_size: few
j_call: TRBJ2-3
cdr3_nt: TGCAGCGTTCGGCTAGCGGGAGCAGATACGCAGTATTTT
cdr3_aa: CSVRLAGADTQYF

v_call: TRBV6-1
d_call: -
clone_size: many
j_call: TRBJ1-5
cdr3_nt: TGTGCCAGCTATTCAGGGAACAATCAGCCCCAGCATTTT
cdr3_aa: CASYSGNNQPQHF

v_call: TRBV6-1
d_call: TRBD1
clone_size: -
j_call: TRBJ1-3
cdr3_nt: TGTGCCAGCACCCGGACAGGGGCGGACACCATATATTTT
cdr3_aa: CASTRTGADTIYF

v_call: TRBV6-1
d_call: -
clone_size: -
j_call: TRBJ1-1
cdr3_nt: TGTGCCAGCAGCGCGAAGAGGGCCATGAACACTGAAGCTTTCTTT
cdr3_aa: CASSAKRAMNTEAFF

v_call: TRBV10-3
d_call: -
clone_size: few
j_call: TRBJ1-1
cdr3_nt: TGTGCCATCAGTGCGGGAAACTGGGGCACTGAAGCTTTCTTT
cdr3_aa: CAISAGNWGTEAFF

v_call: TRBV4-3
d_call: TRBD1
clone_size: many
j_call: TRBJ1-6
cdr3_nt: TGCGCCAGCAGCCAAGTAGGACAGGGGTATAATTCACCCCTCCACTTT
cdr3_aa: CASSQVGQGYNSPLHF

v_call: TRBV6-1
d_call: -
clone_size: many
j_call: TRBJ2-7
cdr3_nt: TGTGCCAGCAGTGCAGGGGGAGGGTACGAGCAGTACTTC
cdr3_aa: CASSAGGGYEQYF

v_call: TRBV6-1
d_call: -
clone_size: many
j_call: TRBJ2-7
cdr3_nt: TGTGCCAGCACGGTAGGTCTATCTACGAGCGAGCAGTACTTC
cdr3_aa: CASTVGLSTSEQYF

v_call: TRBV30
d_call: -
clone_size: few
j_call: TRBJ2-6
cdr3_nt: TGTGCCAAAACCTCTGGGGCCAACGTCCTGACTTTC
cdr3_aa: CAKTSGANVLTF

v_call: TRBV5-1
d_call: TRBD2
clone_size: -
j_call: TRBJ2-3
cdr3_nt: TGCGCCAGCAGGGGACTAGCGGGGGCGAATACGCAGTATTTT
cdr3_aa: CASRGLAGANTQYF

v_call: TRBV19
d_call: TRBD1
clone_size: -
j_call: TRBJ2-5
cdr3_nt: TGTGCCAGTAGTTCGATAACAGGGGGTCAAGAGACCCAGTACTTC
cdr3_aa: CASSSITGGQETQYF

v_call: TRBV20-1
d_call: TRBD2
clone_size: few
j_call: TRBJ2-1
cdr3_nt: TGCAGTGCTCGATCCAGAGCGGGGGAGTACAATGAGCAGTTCTTC
cdr3_aa: CSARSRAGEYNEQFF

v_call: TRBV7-2
d_call: -
clone_size: -
j_call: TRBJ2-7
cdr3_nt: TGTGCCAGCAGCCCAAGGGGGGCCTACGAGCAGTACTTC
cdr3_aa: CASSPRGAYEQYF

v_call: TRBV4-1
d_call: -
clone_size: many
j_call: TRBJ2-4
cdr3_nt: TGCGCCAGCAGCCAAGAGTCCGGAATAGCCAAAAACATTCAGTACTTC
cdr3_aa: CASSQESGIAKNIQYF

v_call: TRBV24-1
d_call: -
clone_size: few
j_call: TRBJ1-2
cdr3_nt: TGTGCCACCAGTGATGCCCCCCAATATGGCTACACCTTC
cdr3_aa: CATSDAPQYGYTF

v_call: TRBV20-1
d_call: TRBD1
clone_size: few
j_call: TRBJ2-4
cdr3_nt: TGCAGTGCTACCTGGACAGGCTTCACTCAGTACTTC
cdr3_aa: CSATWTGFTQYF

v_call: TRBV9
d_call: -
clone_size: -
j_call: TRBJ2-2
cdr3_nt: TGTGCCAGCAGCGTAGAGTGGGGTGGCGCGAACACCGGGGAGCTGTTTTTT
cdr3_aa: CASSVEWGGANTGELFF

v_call: TRBV7-8
d_call: TRBD2
clone_size: -
j_call: TRBJ2-7
cdr3_nt: TGTGCCAGCAGCTTAACACTAGCGGGACACGAGCAGTACTTC
cdr3_aa: CASSLTLAGHEQYF

v_call: TRBV5-1
d_call: TRBD1
clone_size: -
j_call: TRBJ1-1
cdr3_nt: TGCGCCAGCAGCGTGGGACAGGGACCTCGAGCTTTCTTT
cdr3_aa: CASSVGQGPRAFF

v_call: TRBV12-3/TRBV12-4
d_call: -
clone_size: many
j_call: TRBJ2-2
cdr3_nt: TGTGCCAGCAGTCCCGACAACACCGGGGAGCTGTTTTTT
cdr3_aa: CASSPDNTGELFF

v_call: TRBV15
d_call: -
clone_size: few
j_call: TRBJ1-4
cdr3_nt: TGTGCCACCAGCACAGGACAGAATGAAAAACTGTTTTTT
cdr3_aa: CATSTGQNEKLFF

v_call: TRBV2
d_call: TRBD2
clone_size: few
j_call: TRBJ2-1
cdr3_nt: TGTGCCAGCACCCCAACCCCGGGACTAGTATCCCATGAGCAGTTCTTC
cdr3_aa: CASTPTPGLVSHEQFF

v_call: TRBV14
d_call: -
clone_size: few
j_call: TRBJ2-4
cdr3_nt: TGTGCCAGCAGCCAAGATTGGAGGGCGGACATTCAGTACTTC
cdr3_aa: CASSQDWRADIQYF

v_call: TRBV7-8
d_call: TRBD2
clone_size: many
j_call: TRBJ2-5
cdr3_nt: TGTGCCAGCACCCTCGGGGGGAGGGAGACCCAGTACTTC
cdr3_aa: CASTLGGRETQYF

v_call: TRBV19
d_call: -
clone_size: -
j_call: TRBJ2-7
cdr3_nt: TGTGCCTCCCACCCCCGGGGGCGCTCCGACGAGCAGTACTTC
cdr3_aa: CASHPRGRSDEQYF

v_call: TRBV29-1
d_call: -
clone_size: -
j_call: TRBJ2-5
cdr3_nt: TGCAGCGTTGCTGGGCAGATCCAAGAGACCCAGTACTTC
cdr3_aa: CSVAGQIQETQYF

v_call: TRBV5-1
d_call: TRBD2
clone_size: -
j_call: TRBJ2-7
cdr3_nt: TGCGCCAGCAGCTTGGCCGAAGCGGGAGGGCTCGAGCAGTACTTC
cdr3_aa: CASSLAEAGGLEQYF

v_call: TRBV10-3
d_call: -
clone_size: few
j_call: TRBJ1-1
cdr3_nt: TGTGCCATCGGCTCGCAGGGGAACACTGAAGCTTTCTTT
cdr3_aa: CAIGSQGNTEAFF

v_call: TRBV27
d_call: -
clone_size: -
j_call: TRBJ1-1
cdr3_nt: TGTGCCAGAAGTGCCTGGGGCACTGAAGCTTTCTTT
cdr3_aa: CARSAWGTEAFF

v_call: TRBV20-1
d_call: -
clone_size: -
j_call: TRBJ1-6
cdr3_nt: TGCAGTGCTCCCAAACCGGGGGGACCCGGGGGCTCCTATAATTCACCCCTCCACTTT
cdr3_aa: CSAPKPGGPGGSYNSPLHF